This TCR beta chain is drawn from a study of OX40 agonist ivuxolimab in advanced cancers. Study as a whole: An anti-OX40 (CD134) antibody with agonistic activity, ivuxolimab, was administered to patients.

Trimming left V 3 bases short and J 4 bases short, with 19 bases between. Germline V lookup: CDR1 SGHRS, CDR2 YFSETQ. The CDR3 consists of 16 residues. Broader study findings: On average, CD8+ T cells had more expanded clones than CD4+. The investigators did not determine what antigen specificity the expanded peripheral T cells had.

The table came from immunoSEQ multiplex PCR; TCRdb's copy has only in-frame clones and leaves some out. The table records approximately 84,000 clones, approximately 90% of them present only once. This clone was observed a single time. What it binds is not known. This rearrangement joins TRBV5-1 to TRBJ1-1, with a tentative D call TRBD1 (5 bases). The source material was CD4+ or CD8+ T cells sorted from blood, sampled in a trial of the OX40 agonist ivuxolimab. The receptor was derived from an adult with an advanced solid tumor such as melanoma, head and neck, liver or kidney cancer. Written as DNA, the CDR3 is TGCGCCAGCAGCTGGGGGAGATCTCAAAGCGGCACTGAAGCTTTCTTT. Protein sequence: CASSWGRSQSGTEAFF.